This passage covers 20 T cell receptor beta chains from one sample sequenced in a study of cytomegalovirus exposure and HLA in healthy donors. The PCR employed 60 Vbeta primers together with 13 Jbeta primers. The table came from immunoSEQ multiplex PCR; TCRdb's copy has only in-frame clones and leaves some out. The repertoire holds 30,000 to 45,000 clones, with more than 80% as singletons. Specimen: PBMCs. The origin of the receptors is a woman aged 40-49 years in good health and CMV-seropositive.

This clone was observed a few times. The chain has TRBV30 and TRBJ1-1; D might be TRBD1 (6 bases). Trimming removed 2 bases from V and 7 bases from J, with 20 bases in between. The CDR3 is 15 amino acids. Germline lookup yields CDR1 GTSNPN and CDR2 SVGIG (reference sequence). CDR3 in amino acids: CAWSSPNRERSEAFF. The CDR3 region has the DNA TGTGCCTGGAGTTCGCCGAACAGGGAACGGAGTGAAGCTTTCTTT.

This chain links TRBV28 with TRBJ2-1, with 10 bases identical to TRBD1. The CDR3 loop spans 13 amino acids. The J segment lost 9 bases and the V segment lost 6 bases, leaving 5 bases of the junction unmatched. CDR1 MDHEN and CDR2 SYDVKM come from the germline V gene. The DNA of the CDR3 is TGTGCCAGCAGGGGGGACAGGGGTGGTGAGCAGTTCTTC. It specifies CASRGDRGGEQFF.

There are a few counts of this clone. The V and J genes are TRBV11-2 and TRBJ1-6; 7 bases align to TRBD1. J was trimmed by 4 bases and V by 4 bases; bases with no gene match: 1. The V gene's germline CDR1 is SGHAT and CDR2 FQNNGV. This CDR3 region has 14 residues. CDR3: CASSSGQYNSPLHF. CDR3 DNA sequence: TGTGCCAGCAGCTCGGGACAGTATAATTCACCCCTCCACTTT. The entire variable domain, with the rest obtained from reference TRBV11-2 and TRBJ1-6, is as follows: EAGVAQSPRYKIIEKRQSVAFWCNPISGHATLYWYQQILGQGPKLLIQFQNNGVVDDSQLPKDRFSAERLKGVDSTLKIQPAKLEDSAVYLCASSSGQYNSPLHFGNGTRLTVT.

The CDR3 DNA sequence: TGTGCCAGCTCAGCGGTGGACAGGGTTCGGCCCCAGCATTTT. This gives the protein CASSAVDRVRPQHF. The chain combines TRBV18 with TRBJ1-5, with 8 positions matching TRBD1. This CDR3 region has 14 residues. The V and J ends lost 5 bases and 9 bases, in that order; junction bases with no gene match: 9. The germline V gene encodes CDR1 KGHSH and CDR2 LQKENI.

The rearrangement uses TRBV19 and TRBJ2-7, with 8 bases fitting TRBD1. J lost 3 bases, V lost 1 base, and 5 bases had no gene match. This CDR3 contains 15 residues. The germline CDR1 and CDR2 sequences are LNHDA and SQIVND (reference sequence). In nucleotides, the CDR3 is TGTGCCAGTAGTATAGCAGGGGGCGAGAACTACGAGCAGTACTTC. It encodes CASSIAGGENYEQYF.

A single count supports this clone. V gene TRBV2 combines with J gene TRBJ1-1; D unresolved. CDR1 is SNHLY and CDR2 is FYNNEI in the germline V gene. The CDR3 loop spans 14 amino acids. The ends were cut back, 7 bases at V and 7 bases at J, with 19 bases in the middle. For the CDR3, the DNA is TGTGCCAGCACCCCCGAGGCGGGCGGGATTGAAGCTTTCTTT. Translation: CASTPEAGGIEAFF.

This clone is hyperexpanded in the sample. Other DNA sequences in the same sample also yield this CDR3. The chain has TRBV6-5 and TRBJ2-7; tentative D call: TRBD1 (6 bases). In germline, CDR1 is MNHEY, CDR2 SVGAGI. The V end was cut by 5 bases, the J end by 3 bases, with 14 bases between. This CDR3 contains 14 residues. For the CDR3, the DNA is TGTGCCAGCAGTCCAACCGGGACACACTACGAGCAGTACTTC. It specifies CASSPTGTHYEQYF.

V and J are TRBV11-2 and TRBJ2-4; tentatively, D is TRBD2 (5 bases). Germline V lookup: CDR1 SGHAT, CDR2 FQNNGV. V was clipped by 3 bases and J by 0 bases, with 9 bases between them. This CDR3 has 15 amino acids. The CDR3 loop is CASSFGELAKNIQYF. CDR3 coding DNA: TGTGCCAGCAGCTTCGGGGAACTAGCCAAAAACATTCAGTACTTC.

Concerning this clone itself: One end of the junction does not line up with germline, which may come from a read error. The rearrangement joins TRBV7-9 to TRBJ2-2, with no clear D. Per the germline V gene, CDR1 is SEHNR and CDR2 is FQNEAQ (reference sequence). The CDR3 has 10 residues. CDR3 in DNA: TGTTCCAGCTCAGCCGGGGAGCTGTTTTTT. The encoded protein is CSSSAGELFF.

The chain has TRBV5-1 and TRBJ1-3; D not certain. The CDR3 sequence is 16 residues long. Per germline, CDR1 SGHRS and CDR2 YFSETQ. Trimming left V 0 bases short and J 0 bases short, with 10 bases between. The CDR3 sequence is CASSLASTFSGNTIYF. The CDR3 DNA reads as TGCGCCAGCAGCTTGGCTTCAACATTCTCTGGAAACACCATATATTTT.

This chain connects TRBV19 to TRBJ2-3; 13 bases are shared with TRBD2. V was clipped by 5 bases and J by 0 bases; unmatched bases: 8. CDR1 is LNHDA, CDR2 SQIVND, per germline (reference sequence). This CDR3 region has 18 residues. CDR3: CASSSRLAGGPSTDTQYF. Here the CDR3 DNA reads TGTGCCAGTAGTTCCCGACTAGCGGGGGGCCCTAGCACAGATACGCAGTATTTT.

The V call is TRBV25-1, the J call TRBJ2-7; 8 bases agree with TRBD2. CDR1 is MGHDK and CDR2 is SYGVNS in the germline V gene. The CDR3 totals 15 residues. V lost 1 base, J lost 2 bases, and 4 bases stayed unmatched. CDR3 coding DNA: TGTGCCAGCAGTGAATCGGGGGGGCCGGCCTACGAGCAGTACTTC. Translated: CASSESGGPAYEQYF.

The CDR3 DNA is TGTGCCAGCACTCTGTCTCAGGGGCTCTCTGGAAACACCATATATTTT. Its protein is CASTLSQGLSGNTIYF. The chain carries TRBV6-6 and TRBJ1-3; tentative D call: TRBD1 (6 bases). The V end lost 7 bases, the J end lost 0 bases, and 16 bases lay between the germline ends. Germline V gene lookup returns CDR1 MNHNY and CDR2 SVGAGI (reference sequence). The CDR3 sequence is 16 residues long.

The chain couples TRBV4-3 to TRBJ2-7; a possible D gene is TRBD1 (6 bases). CDR1 is LGHNA, CDR2 YSLEER, per germline. The V gene lost 0 bases and the J gene lost 3 bases, with 9 bases spanning the gap. This CDR3 spans 14 amino acids. The CDR3 region is CASSQDGRGYEQYF. For the CDR3, the DNA is TGCGCCAGCAGCCAAGACGGCAGGGGCTACGAGCAGTACTTC.

The CDR3: CASKAAGPPQHF. As DNA, the CDR3 is TGTGCCAGTAAGGCCGCGGGTCCGCCCCAGCATTTT. The chain carries TRBV2 and TRBJ1-5; D not certain. This CDR3 has 12 residues. Between the trimmed V and J ends, which lost 9 bases and 9 bases, there was a span of 15 bases. Germline V gene lookup returns CDR1 SNHLY and CDR2 FYNNEI.

This clone was observed once. The J gene is TRBJ2-7, the V gene TRBV30; 8 positions agree with TRBD1. The CDR3 length is 15 residues. The V gene end was trimmed by 4 bases and the J gene end by 6 bases; junction bases not matched to a gene: 14. Germline V CDR1 and CDR2: GTSNPN, SVGIG (reference sequence). CDR3: CAWTRVGQDILEQYF. CDR3 DNA: TGTGCCTGGACCCGGGTGGGACAGGATATTCTCGAGCAGTACTTC.

The chain combines TRBV4-1 with TRBJ2-2; D is unresolved. V lost 5 bases and J 6 bases, leaving 22 bases between the germline ends. The CDR3 runs 17 residues. The germline CDR1 and CDR2 sequences are MGHRA and YSYEKL. CDR3 bases: TGCGCCAGCAGCGTTCTGACTGCCCAAATAGATTCCGGGGAGCTGTTTTTT. This codes for CASSVLTAQIDSGELFF.

V usage is TRBV2 and J usage is TRBJ1-6; no clear D. The germline gives CDR1 SNHLY, CDR2 FYNNEI. V was pared by 4 bases and J by 11 bases, with 15 bases between. CDR3 length: 14 residues. The CDR3 nucleotides are TGTGCCAGCAGTGGGGTAATCGACGGGACACCCCTCCACTTT. This codes for CASSGVIDGTPLHF. Variable domain in full (rest from reference TRBV2 and TRBJ1-6): EPEVTQTPSHQVTQMGQEVILRCVPISNHLYFYWYRQILGQKVEFLVSFYNNEISEKSEIFDDQFSVERPDGSNFTLKIRSTKLEDSAMYFCASSGVIDGTPLHFGNGTRLTVT.

The V and J genes are TRBV19 and TRBJ1-5; 7 bases fit TRBD1. With 9 bases clipped from V and 7 bases from J, the junction kept 12 bases outside the gene matches. The CDR3 totals 14 residues. Germline assignment: CDR1 LNHDA and CDR2 SQIVND (reference sequence). CDR3 bases: TGTGCCAGCGCGACATGGGACAGAACACAGCCCCAGCATTTT. This sequence encodes CASATWDRTQPQHF. Complete variable domain (other parts from reference TRBV19 and TRBJ1-5): DGGITQSPKYLFRKEGQNVTLSCEQNLNHDAMYWYRQDPGQGLRLIYYSQIVNDFQKGDIAEGYSVSREKKESFPLTVTSAQKNPTAFYLCASATWDRTQPQHFGDGTRLSIL.

This chain uses TRBV9 with TRBJ1-2, with D possibly TRBD1 on 6 matching bases. Trimming cost V 0 bases and J 8 bases, with 8 bases left between them. CDR3 length: 12 amino acids. Looked up from germline, CDR1 is SGDLS and CDR2 is YYNGEE. CDR3 amino acids: CASSVAGEGYTF. DNA of the CDR3: TGTGCCAGCAGCGTAGCAGGGGAGGGCTACACCTTC.